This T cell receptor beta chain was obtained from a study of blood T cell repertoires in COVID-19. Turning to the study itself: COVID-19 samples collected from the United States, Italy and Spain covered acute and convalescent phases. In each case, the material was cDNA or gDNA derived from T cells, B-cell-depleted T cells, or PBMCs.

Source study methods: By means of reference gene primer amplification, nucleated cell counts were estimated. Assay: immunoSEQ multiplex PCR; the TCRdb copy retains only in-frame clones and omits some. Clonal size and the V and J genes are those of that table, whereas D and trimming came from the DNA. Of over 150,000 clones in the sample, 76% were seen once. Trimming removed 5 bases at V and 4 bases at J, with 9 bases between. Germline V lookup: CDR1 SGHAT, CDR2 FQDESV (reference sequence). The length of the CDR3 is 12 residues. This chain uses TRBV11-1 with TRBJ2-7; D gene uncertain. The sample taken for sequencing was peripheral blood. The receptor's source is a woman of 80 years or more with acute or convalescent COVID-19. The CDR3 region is CASSPPGYEQYF. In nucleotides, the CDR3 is TGTGCCAGCAGCCCCCCCGGGTACGAGCAGTACTTC.